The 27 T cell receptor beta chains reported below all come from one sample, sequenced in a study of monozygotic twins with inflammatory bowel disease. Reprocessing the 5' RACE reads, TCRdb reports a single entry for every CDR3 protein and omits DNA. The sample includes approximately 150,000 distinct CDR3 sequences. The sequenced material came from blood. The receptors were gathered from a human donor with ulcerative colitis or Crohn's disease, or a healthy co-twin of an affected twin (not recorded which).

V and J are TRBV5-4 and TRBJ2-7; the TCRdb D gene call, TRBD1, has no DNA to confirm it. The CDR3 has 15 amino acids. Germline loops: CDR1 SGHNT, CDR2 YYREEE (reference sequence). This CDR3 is CASSLGATVSYEQYF.

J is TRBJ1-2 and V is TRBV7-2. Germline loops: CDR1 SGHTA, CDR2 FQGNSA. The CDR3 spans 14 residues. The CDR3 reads CASSLGLVNYGYTF.

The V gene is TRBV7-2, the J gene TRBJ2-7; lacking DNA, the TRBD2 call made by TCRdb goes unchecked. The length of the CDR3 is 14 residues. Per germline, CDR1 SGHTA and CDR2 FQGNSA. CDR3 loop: CASSLAGEITPQYF.

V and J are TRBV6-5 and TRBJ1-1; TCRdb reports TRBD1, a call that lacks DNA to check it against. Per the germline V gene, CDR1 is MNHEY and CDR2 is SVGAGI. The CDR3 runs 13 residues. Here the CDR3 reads CASRRGDRREAFF.

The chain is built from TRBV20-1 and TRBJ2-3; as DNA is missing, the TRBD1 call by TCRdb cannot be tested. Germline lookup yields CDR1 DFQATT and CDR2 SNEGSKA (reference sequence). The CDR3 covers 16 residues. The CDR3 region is CSAREGGGGSTDTQYF.

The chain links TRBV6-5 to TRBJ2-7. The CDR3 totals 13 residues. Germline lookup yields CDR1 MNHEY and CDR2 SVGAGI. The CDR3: CASSYSASYEQYF.

This chain's CDR3 is CASSPDRGVYEQYF. The chain links TRBV7-3 to TRBJ2-7; TCRdb's D call of TRBD1 is untestable without DNA. The CDR3 totals 14 residues. Looked up from germline, CDR1 is SGHTA and CDR2 is FQGTGA.

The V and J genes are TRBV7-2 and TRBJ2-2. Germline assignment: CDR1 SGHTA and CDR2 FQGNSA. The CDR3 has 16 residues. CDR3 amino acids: CASSLFGGSNTGELFF.

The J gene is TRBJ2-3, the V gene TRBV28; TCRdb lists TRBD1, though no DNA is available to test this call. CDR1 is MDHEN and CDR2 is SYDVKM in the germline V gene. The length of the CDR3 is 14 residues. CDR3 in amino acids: CASRSQGGYDTQYF.

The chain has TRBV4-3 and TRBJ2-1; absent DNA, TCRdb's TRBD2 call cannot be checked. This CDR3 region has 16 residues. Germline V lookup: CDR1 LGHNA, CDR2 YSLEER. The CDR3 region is CASSQDRLVSYNEQFF.

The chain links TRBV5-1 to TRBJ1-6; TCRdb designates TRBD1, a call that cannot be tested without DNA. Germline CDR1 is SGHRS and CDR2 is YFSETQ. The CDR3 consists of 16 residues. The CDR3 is CASSPDTGQGHSPLHF.

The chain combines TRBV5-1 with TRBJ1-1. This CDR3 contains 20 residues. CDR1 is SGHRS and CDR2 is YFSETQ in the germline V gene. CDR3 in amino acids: CASSLVVEGGINFVNTEAFF. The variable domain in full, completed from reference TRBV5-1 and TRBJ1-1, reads KAGVTQTPRYLIKTRGQQVTLSCSPISGHRSVSWYQQTPGQGLQFLFEYFSETQRNKGNFPGRFSGRQFSNSRSEMNVSTLELGDSALYLCASSLVVEGGINFVNTEAFFGQGTRLTVV.

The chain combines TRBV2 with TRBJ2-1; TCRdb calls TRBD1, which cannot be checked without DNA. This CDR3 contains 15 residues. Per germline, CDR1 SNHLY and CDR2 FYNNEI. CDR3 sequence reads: CASSARQRPTGEQFF.

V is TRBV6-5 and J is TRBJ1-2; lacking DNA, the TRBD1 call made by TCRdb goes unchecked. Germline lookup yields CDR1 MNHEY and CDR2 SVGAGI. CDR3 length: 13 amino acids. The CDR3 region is CASGAGTNYGYTF.

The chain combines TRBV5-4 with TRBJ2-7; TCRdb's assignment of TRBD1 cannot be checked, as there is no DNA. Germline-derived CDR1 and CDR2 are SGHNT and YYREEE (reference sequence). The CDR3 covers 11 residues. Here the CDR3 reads CASRGLSEQYF.

The CDR3 loop reads CASSLDRTGQGEIRFF. The chain uses TRBV12-3 or TRBV12-4 and TRBJ2-1; TCRdb's D call of TRBD1 is untestable without DNA. This CDR3 comprises 16 residues.

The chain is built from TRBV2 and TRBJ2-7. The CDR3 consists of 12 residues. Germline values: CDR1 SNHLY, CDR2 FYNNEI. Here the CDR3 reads CASLGQPYEQYF.

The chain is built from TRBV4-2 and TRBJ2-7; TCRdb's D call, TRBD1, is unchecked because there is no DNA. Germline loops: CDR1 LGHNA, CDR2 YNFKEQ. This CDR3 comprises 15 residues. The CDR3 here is CASSQRRGGSYEQYF.

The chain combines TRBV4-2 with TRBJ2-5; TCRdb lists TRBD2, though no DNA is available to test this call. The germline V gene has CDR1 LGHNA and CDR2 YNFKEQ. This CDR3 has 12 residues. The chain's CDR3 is CASEGTQETQYF.

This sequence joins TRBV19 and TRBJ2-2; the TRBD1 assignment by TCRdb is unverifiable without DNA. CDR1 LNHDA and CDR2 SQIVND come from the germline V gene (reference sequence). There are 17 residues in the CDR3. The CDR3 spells CASSIWGGLRNTGELFF.

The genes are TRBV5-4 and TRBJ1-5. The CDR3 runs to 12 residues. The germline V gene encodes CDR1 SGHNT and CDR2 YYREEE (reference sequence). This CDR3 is CASSFTGQPQHF.

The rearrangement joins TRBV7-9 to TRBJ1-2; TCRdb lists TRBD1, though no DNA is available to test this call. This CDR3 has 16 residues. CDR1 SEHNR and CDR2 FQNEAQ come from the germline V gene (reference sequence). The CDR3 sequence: CASSFSGTGGGGGYTF. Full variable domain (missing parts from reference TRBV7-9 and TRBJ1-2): DTGVSQNPRHKITKRGQNVTFRCDPISEHNRLYWYRQTLGQGPEFLTYFQNEAQLEKSRLLSDRFSAERPKGSFSTLEIQRTEQGDSAMYLCASSFSGTGGGGGYTFGSGTRLTVV.

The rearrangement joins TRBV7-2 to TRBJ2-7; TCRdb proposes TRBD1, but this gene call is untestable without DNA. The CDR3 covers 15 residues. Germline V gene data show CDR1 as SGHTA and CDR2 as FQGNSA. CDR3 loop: CASSSLGVPPYEQYF.

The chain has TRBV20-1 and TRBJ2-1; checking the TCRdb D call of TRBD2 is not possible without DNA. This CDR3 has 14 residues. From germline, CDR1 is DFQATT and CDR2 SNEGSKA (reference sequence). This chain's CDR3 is CSASGGAFPNEQFF.

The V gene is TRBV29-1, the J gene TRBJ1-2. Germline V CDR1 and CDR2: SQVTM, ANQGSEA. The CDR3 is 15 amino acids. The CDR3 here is CSVSGGWRGNYGYTF.

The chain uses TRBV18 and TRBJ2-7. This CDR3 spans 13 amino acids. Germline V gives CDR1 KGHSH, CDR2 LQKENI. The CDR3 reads CASSQIVNYEQYF.

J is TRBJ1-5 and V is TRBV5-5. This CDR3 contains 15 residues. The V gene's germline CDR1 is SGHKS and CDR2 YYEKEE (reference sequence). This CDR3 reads CASSLSMGLGKPQHF.